This entry features one T cell receptor (beta chain) sequence. Its antigen is not known. This specimen comes from a study of graft-versus-host responses after intestinal transplantation. As for the study in general: All recipients were given anti-thymocyte globulin induction, and tacrolimus and steroids were then administered for roughly 3 years.

Deletions cut 0 bases from V and 4 bases from J, with 16 bases between. The CDR3 contains 16 residues. CDR1 is SGHRS, CDR2 YFSETQ, per germline. TCRdb keeps only in-frame clones here, not all; method: immunoSEQ multiplex PCR. The sample has 120,000 or so clones, roughly 95% seen once. Overall study results and limits: GvH clones detected in recipient marrow included some appearing first in ileum or blood. Maximum circulating GvH clone levels tracked with early post-transplant HvG decreases.

The chain uses TRBV5-1 and TRBJ1-2; D remains ambiguous. Specimen: unstimulated CD8+ T cells sorted from spleen or lymph node cells, collected before intestinal transplant. This clonotype was sampled from a human donor who received an intestinal transplant. In nucleotides, the CDR3 is TGCGCCAGCAGCTTGGAGGGCACCCGGATGGGCTATGGCTACACCTTC. It is translated as CASSLEGTRMGYGYTF.